These 5 T cell receptor beta chains were all obtained from the same sample, sequenced in a study of shared clonotypes between healthy human individuals. Sequenced by immunoSEQ multiplex PCR; TCRdb stores in-frame clones only, minus some. The sample consists of more than 2 million clones, around 95% of them appearing once. Sequencing was done on a sample of naive CD4+ T cells sorted from blood. The subset was: CD45RA+ positively selected. The source is a man aged 18-30 years in good health.

The rearrangement links TRBV27 to TRBJ1-2; maybe TRBD1 (5 bases). Germline lookup yields CDR1 MNHEY and CDR2 SMNVEV (reference sequence). V lost 3 bases, J lost 4 bases, and 9 bases lay in between. The CDR3 has 13 amino acids. DNA for the CDR3: TGTGCCAGCAGTTTTCGACAGAGCTATGGCTACACCTTC. Amino acid sequence: CASSFRQSYGYTF.

The rearrangement links TRBV7-2 to TRBJ2-7, with D possibly matching TRBD2 (7 bases). The CDR3 totals 16 residues. In germline, CDR1 is SGHTA, CDR2 FQGNSA. Trimming took off 0 bases at V and 4 bases at J, with 16 bases between the two ends. This CDR3 is CASSLASIGGGYEQYF. In DNA, the CDR3 is TGTGCCAGCAGCTTAGCGTCGATAGGGGGAGGGTACGAGCAGTACTTC.

The rearrangement uses TRBV28 and TRBJ1-5; D remains ambiguous. Germline values: CDR1 MDHEN, CDR2 SYDVKM. V lost 7 bases, J lost 6 bases, and 13 bases lay in between. The CDR3 runs 13 residues. For the CDR3, the DNA is TGTGCCAGCACCGGGAGGGAAACTCAGCCCCAGCATTTT. Its translation is CASTGRETQPQHF.

The chain has TRBV6-1 and TRBJ1-2; tentative D call: TRBD1 (5 bases). Looked up from germline, CDR1 is MNHNS and CDR2 is SASEGT. Trimming removed 6 bases from V and 2 bases from J, with 10 bases in between. The CDR3 covers 13 residues. Here the CDR3 DNA reads TGTGCCAGCAGGGTAGGGGCAAACTATGGCTACACCTTC. Protein product: CASRVGANYGYTF.

V is TRBV13 and J is TRBJ2-7; 9 bases are shared with TRBD1. Germline V gene lookup returns CDR1 PRHDT and CDR2 FYEKMQ (reference sequence). V gave up 0 bases and J gave up 5 bases; unmatched junction bases: 5. This CDR3 has 15 amino acids. This chain's CDR3 is CASSLGRDRVHEQYF. Written as DNA, the CDR3 is TGTGCCAGCAGCTTAGGTAGGGACAGGGTCCACGAGCAGTACTTC.